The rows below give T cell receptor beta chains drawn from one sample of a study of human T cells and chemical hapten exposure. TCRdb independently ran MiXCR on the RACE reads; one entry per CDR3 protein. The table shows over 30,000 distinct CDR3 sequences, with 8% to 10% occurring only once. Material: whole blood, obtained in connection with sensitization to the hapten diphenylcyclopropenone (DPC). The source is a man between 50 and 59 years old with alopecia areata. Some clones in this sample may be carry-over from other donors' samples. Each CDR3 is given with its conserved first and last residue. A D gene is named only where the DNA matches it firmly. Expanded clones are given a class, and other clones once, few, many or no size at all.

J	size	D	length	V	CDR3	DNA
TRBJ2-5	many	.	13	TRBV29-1	CSVEDLAGETQYF	TGCAGCGTTGAAGATCTGGCGGGGGAGACCCAGTACTTC
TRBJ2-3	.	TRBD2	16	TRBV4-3	CASSQALAGGEMEQYF	TGCGCCAGCAGCCAAGCCCTAGCGGGGGGTGAGATGGAGCAGTATTTT
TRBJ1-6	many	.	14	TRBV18	CASSPGVRDSPLHF	TGTGCCAGCTCACCAGGCGTCAGGGATTCACCCCTCCACTTT
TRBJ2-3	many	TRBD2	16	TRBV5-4	CASSRLTSGSTDTQYF	TGTGCCAGCAGCCGATTAACTAGCGGGAGCACAGATACGCAGTATTTT
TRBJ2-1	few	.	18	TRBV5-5	CASSLREGVRGRYNEQFF	TGTGCCAGCAGCTTGCGCGAAGGAGTTAGGGGCCGCTACAATGAGCAGTTCTTC
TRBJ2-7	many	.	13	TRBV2	CASSEMSSYEQYF	TGTGCCAGCAGTGAGATGAGCTCCTACGAGCAGTACTTC
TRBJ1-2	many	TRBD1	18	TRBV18	CASSPKGQAGGANYGYTF	TGTGCCAGCTCACCCAAGGGACAGGCAGGAGGAGCTAACTATGGCTACACCTTC
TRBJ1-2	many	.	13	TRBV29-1	CSVGETRDYGYTF	TGCAGCGTTGGAGAGACCCGTGACTATGGCTACACCTTC
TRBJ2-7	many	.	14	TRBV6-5	CASSYSGRSYEQYF	TGTGCCAGCAGTTATTCGGGACGATCTTACGAGCAGTACTTC
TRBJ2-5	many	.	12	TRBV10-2	CASSPGEETQYF	TGCGCCAGCAGTCCTGGGGAAGAGACCCAGTACTTC
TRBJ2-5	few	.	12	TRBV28	CASSSGQLTQYF	TGTGCCAGCAGTTCCGGGCAGCTGACCCAGTACTTC